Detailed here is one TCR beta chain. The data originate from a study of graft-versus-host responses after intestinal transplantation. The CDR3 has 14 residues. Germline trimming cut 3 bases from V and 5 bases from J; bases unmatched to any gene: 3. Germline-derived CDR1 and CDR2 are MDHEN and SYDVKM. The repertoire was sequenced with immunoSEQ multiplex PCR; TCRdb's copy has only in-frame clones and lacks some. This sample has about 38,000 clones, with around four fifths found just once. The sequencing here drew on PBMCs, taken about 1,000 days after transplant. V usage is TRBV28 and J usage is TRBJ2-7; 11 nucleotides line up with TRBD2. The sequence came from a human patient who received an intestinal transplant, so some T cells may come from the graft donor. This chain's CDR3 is CASSLGLAANEQYF. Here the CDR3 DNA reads TGTGCCAGCAGTTTGGGACTAGCGGCCAACGAGCAGTACTTC.